This is a list of T cell receptor beta chains from one sample in a study of PD-1 blockade in classical Hodgkin lymphoma. Method: immunoSEQ multiplex PCR; TCRdb's copy keeps in-frame clones and lacks some. This repertoire shows approximately 59,000 clones, around 90% found once; its top ten account for 10%. The source material was peripheral blood mononuclear cells (PBMCs), sampled before the second cycle of nivolumab. The source of these receptors is a human donor with classical Hodgkin lymphoma. Each CDR3 is given with its conserved first and last residue. D genes are given only for firm matches. Clone size, where shown, is once, few, many, or a class for clones that have expanded.

. . TRBJ2-7 TRBV7-9 TGTGCCAGCAGCTTAGACAGGGATTCCGTCGAGCAGTACTTC CASSLDRDSVEQYF
. . TRBJ2-1 TRBV6-4 TGTGCCAGCAGTGCCCAGGGAATCAATGAGCAGTTCTTC CASSAQGINEQFF
TRBD2 . TRBJ2-3 TRBV7-3 TGTGCCAGCAGCTTAGGGCTAGCGGTAGATACGCAGTATTTT CASSLGLAVDTQYF
TRBD1 . TRBJ2-7 TRBV19 TGTGCCAGTAGTATCCGCCCCCCCCCGACAGGGGAAGACGAGCAGTACTTC CASSIRPPPTGEDEQYF
. . TRBJ1-1 TRBV28 TGTGCCAGCAGTTTTACCGGATTGAACACTGAAGCTTTCTTT CASSFTGLNTEAFF
. . TRBJ2-3 TRBV4-2 TGTGCCAGCAGCCAAGCGGGGTCCACAGATACGCAGTATTTT CASSQAGSTDTQYF
. once TRBJ1-2 TRBV28 TGTGCCAGCAGCACCCCCGGCGGCTATGGCTACACCTTC CASSTPGGYGYTF
. . TRBJ1-3 TRBV6-5 TGTGCCAGCAGTTACTCAGGACAGATCGGAAACACCATATATTTT CASSYSGQIGNTIYF
TRBD1 . TRBJ2-3 TRBV7-3 TGTGCCAGCAGCTTGGACAGGGTGAGAGATACGCAGTATTTT CASSLDRVRDTQYF
TRBD2 . TRBJ2-7 TRBV19 TGTGCCAGTAGCCCGGTGGGTAGCGGGAAGTTCTTAGCCTACGAGCAGTACTTC CASSPVGSGKFLAYEQYF
TRBD2 . TRBJ2-7 TRBV27 TGTGCCAGCGGGGAGTTTAGCGGGAGGCTGTACGAGCAGTACTTC CASGEFSGRLYEQYF
. . TRBJ1-5 TRBV4-3 TGCGCCAGCAGCCAAGTAATTTATAGCAATCAGCCCCAGCATTTT CASSQVIYSNQPQHF
. . TRBJ2-1 TRBV30 TGTGCCTGGAGTTGGGGTCCTATTAGTTCCTACAATGAGCAGTTCTTC CAWSWGPISSYNEQFF
. . TRBJ1-2 TRBV9 TGTGCCAGCAGCGTAGTGTCACAGGGTAACTATGGCTACACCTTC CASSVVSQGNYGYTF
. once TRBJ1-5 TRBV5-4 TGTGCCAGCAGCTTGACACATAGCAATCAGCCCCAGCATTTT CASSLTHSNQPQHF
TRBD1 few TRBJ1-5 TRBV18 TGTGCCAGCTCACCAGACAGGGGGGGAAATCAGCCCCAGCATTTT CASSPDRGGNQPQHF
TRBD1 . TRBJ2-1 TRBV6-5 TGTGCCAGCAGAAAGACAGGGGACCTACAGTTCTTC CASRKTGDLQFF
TRBD1 . TRBJ2-2 TRBV27 TGTGCCAGCAGTTCTTTAAGGTTCGGACAGGGCGGCGGGGAGCTGTTTTTT CASSSLRFGQGGGELFF
. . TRBJ1-6 TRBV7-8 TGTGCCAGCAGCTTAGTAGAGAATTCACCCCTCCACTTT CASSLVENSPLHF
. . TRBJ2-5 TRBV10-3 TGTGCCATCAGCTCCCGGGGTGAGGAGACCCAGTACTTC CAISSRGEETQYF
TRBD1 . TRBJ1-4 TRBV19 TGTGCCACTCTTCGGACAGGGCTAAATGAAAAACTGTTTTTT CATLRTGLNEKLFF
. few TRBJ1-3 TRBV18 TGTGCCAGCTCACCCCTCGGGGCAGGGATAGAAAACACCATATATTTT CASSPLGAGIENTIYF
TRBD2 once TRBJ2-5 TRBV7-9 TGTGCCAGCAGCTTTAAGACTAGCGGGGGCCTGTACCAAGAGACCCAGTACTTC CASSFKTSGGLYQETQYF